This T cell receptor beta chain was identified in a study of CXCR3-negative and CXCR3-positive naive CD8 T cells. UMI-labeled TRB cDNA libraries were prepared by 5' RACE. Using the 5' RACE reads, TCRdb records one entry per CDR3 protein without DNA. This table holds 110,000 or so distinct CDR3 sequences. The authors gated naive CD8+ T cells as CD45RO-CCR7+CD27+CD95-. Germline V gene data show CDR1 as SGHRS and CDR2 as YFSETQ. This CDR3 spans 15 amino acids. Study-level results: With surface CD5 comparable between naive subsets, TCR strength was estimated using properties derived from the TRB CDR3. Greater hydrophobicity was found in TRB CDR3s of CXCR3-positive naive cells than of CXCR3-negative naive cells. The study found comparably high diversity in both naive subsets and much lower diversity in memory CD8+ cells. Memory, not naive, CXCR3-negative and CXCR3-positive cells differed in TRBV-TRBJ usage.

About this clonotype: No antigen is known for it.

The sequenced sample was naive CXCR3+ CD8+ T cells from blood. The subset here: CD45RO-CCR7+CD27+CD95- naive CD8+ T cells expressing CXCR3 (TNR3+). V gene TRBV5-1 combines with J gene TRBJ2-2. This receptor was taken from a human donor in good health. Some clones in this sample may be carry-over from other donors' samples. CDR3 region: CASSFESSNTGELFF.